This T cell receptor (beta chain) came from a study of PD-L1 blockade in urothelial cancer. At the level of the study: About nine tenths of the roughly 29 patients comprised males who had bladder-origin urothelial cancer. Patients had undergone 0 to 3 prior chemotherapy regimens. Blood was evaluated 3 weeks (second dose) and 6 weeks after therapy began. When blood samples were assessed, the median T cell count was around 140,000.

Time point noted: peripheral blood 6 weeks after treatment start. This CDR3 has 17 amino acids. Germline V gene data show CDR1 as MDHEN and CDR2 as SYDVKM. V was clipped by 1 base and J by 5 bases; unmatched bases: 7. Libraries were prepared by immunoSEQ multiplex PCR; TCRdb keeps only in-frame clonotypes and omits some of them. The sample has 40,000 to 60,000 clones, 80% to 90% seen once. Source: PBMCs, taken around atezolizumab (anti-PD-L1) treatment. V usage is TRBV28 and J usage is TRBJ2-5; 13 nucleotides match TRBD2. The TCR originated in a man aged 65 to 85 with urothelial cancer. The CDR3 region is CASSLLGLAGMRETQYF. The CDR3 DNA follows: TGTGCCAGCAGTTTATTGGGACTAGCGGGAATGCGGGAGACCCAGTACTTC.